The T cell receptor beta chain under discussion was sequenced for a study of blood T cell repertoires in COVID-19 (dated by TCRdb to the early 2020s). About the full investigation: Samples from collaborators originated in the United States, Italy and Spain and spanned both the acute and convalescent phases of COVID-19. The material from the prospective study consisted of cDNA or gDNA derived from T cells, B-cell-depleted T cells, or PBMCs. Deeply sampled blood TCRbeta repertoires from subjects exposed to, actively infected with, or recovered from COVID-19 were included in the dataset. The repertoires were released in a freely available public database meant as a resource for research on the immune response to SARS-CoV-2. The samples were drawn from two sources: the first 160 participants of the ongoing ImmuneRACE study, and 1,200 or so subjects contributed by 6 global collaborators. The sample metadata nearly always contained a de-identified subject ID, COVID-19 status, age in years and sex. Where HLA class I and class II types were available, the types were taken from metadata supplied by the sample provider, not from assay-based typing.

The immunoSEQ Assay, a bias-controlled multiplex PCR, was used to amplify TCRbeta CDR3 regions from genomic DNA. The study's processing was this. Nucleated cell counts per sample were estimated from amplification of reference gene primers within the assay. Sequence reads were collapsed and filtered to measure the absolute abundance of every unique TCRbeta CDR3 rearrangement. Productive Simpson clonality was computed per sample as the square root of Simpson's diversity index over productive rearrangements. Held by TCRdb, this immuneACCESS table contains in-frame sequences only and omits some clones. Under half of the omission traces to an unresolved V gene where checked; the cause of the rest is unknown. V and J calls plus clone size are reproduced from that table; the DNA served to infer D and trimming. The sample data list approximately 450,000 clones, and around 89% of these were observed just once. Jointly, the top ten make up approximately 4.3% of the sample.

The collaborating institutions used their own protocols to collect whole blood in K2EDTA tubes. For TCRbeta analysis, collaborators shipped samples as frozen whole blood, isolated PBMCs, or DNA extracted from either of those sample types. Summary of the overall study and its limitations: The amount of clinical and demographic metadata varied by source and participant and was provided uncurated.

Via the germline V gene, CDR1 is SGHAT and CDR2 FQNNGV. The CDR3 goes from the cysteine to the phenylalanine over 15 residues. CDR3 DNA is the only sequence kept; it has 45 bases, read in frame from the first base. Trimming removed 3 bases from V and 5 bases from J, leaving 16 bases between the germline ends. Comments on this clone: It has no known antigen specificity. One base away there is no much larger clone; base qualities are not given.

Sequenced material: peripheral blood. The chain is encoded by TRBV11-2 joined to TRBJ2-5; 6 matching bases give a weak D call of TRBD1. The sequence derives from a woman in her thirties with acute or convalescent COVID-19. Read as DNA, the sequence is TGTGCCAGCAGCTTGATTCGGCTGAGGGGGGAGACCCAGTACTTC. Its amino acids are CASSLIRLRGETQYF.